This TCR beta chain is drawn from a study of cytomegalovirus exposure and HLA in healthy donors. Overall study context: Within an early data release were about 80 million unique TCRs drawn from HLA-typed donors. Regarding the study as a whole: Accounts indicate the classifier identified cytomegalovirus status with strong specificity and sensitivity. Altogether, some 170 TCR beta chains were recorded as cytomegalovirus-associated.

The study ran its PCR with 60 Vbeta and 13 Jbeta primers. Sequencing used immunoSEQ multiplex PCR; TCRdb keeps in-frame clones, though not all of them. In the table there are approximately 220,000 clones, approximately 88% of which are singletons. A remark on this clone: Antigen: not known.

The CDR3 spans 13 residues. Per the germline V gene, CDR1 is MNHEY and CDR2 is SMNVEV (reference sequence). Trimming left V 4 bases short and J 4 bases short, with 7 bases between. The chain recombines TRBV27 with TRBJ2-2; the D is unclear. The material sequenced was PBMCs. The TCR sequence derives from a boy aged 2-15 years in good health and CMV-seronegative. Written as DNA, the CDR3 is TGTGCCAGCAGTTCCCAGTCCACCGGGGAGCTGTTTTTT. It specifies CASSSQSTGELFF.